The clone carrying this T cell receptor (beta chain) was recorded at least ten times. Its antigen is not known. Attachment of unique molecular identifiers to individual cDNA molecules was performed. MiXCR, applied by TCRdb to the 5' RACE reads, yields one record per CDR3 protein. The sample records 40,000 to 60,000 distinct CDR3 sequences, 4% to 5% being singletons. The CDR3 consists of 14 residues. J gave up 1 base and V 3 bases, and 3 bases lay outside the gene matches. This sample is part of a study of early T cells in non-severe SARS-CoV-2 infection. Overall study: Sequenced material consisted of bulk RNA (from unsorted whole blood), and chains were unpaired. Study-level findings and limits: VDJdb matching skewed toward anti-spike CD8 responses, missing private and CD4 specificities.

The J gene is TRBJ2-7, the V gene TRBV12-3 or TRBV12-4; 7 bases agree with TRBD2. The TCR originated in an adult who was a healthcare worker with PCR-confirmed SARS-CoV-2 infection or an uninfected control (not recorded which). Specimen: whole blood. The CDR3 bases are TGTGCCAGCAGTTTCACTAGCGCATCCTACGAGCAGTACTTC. Protein: CASSFTSASYEQYF.